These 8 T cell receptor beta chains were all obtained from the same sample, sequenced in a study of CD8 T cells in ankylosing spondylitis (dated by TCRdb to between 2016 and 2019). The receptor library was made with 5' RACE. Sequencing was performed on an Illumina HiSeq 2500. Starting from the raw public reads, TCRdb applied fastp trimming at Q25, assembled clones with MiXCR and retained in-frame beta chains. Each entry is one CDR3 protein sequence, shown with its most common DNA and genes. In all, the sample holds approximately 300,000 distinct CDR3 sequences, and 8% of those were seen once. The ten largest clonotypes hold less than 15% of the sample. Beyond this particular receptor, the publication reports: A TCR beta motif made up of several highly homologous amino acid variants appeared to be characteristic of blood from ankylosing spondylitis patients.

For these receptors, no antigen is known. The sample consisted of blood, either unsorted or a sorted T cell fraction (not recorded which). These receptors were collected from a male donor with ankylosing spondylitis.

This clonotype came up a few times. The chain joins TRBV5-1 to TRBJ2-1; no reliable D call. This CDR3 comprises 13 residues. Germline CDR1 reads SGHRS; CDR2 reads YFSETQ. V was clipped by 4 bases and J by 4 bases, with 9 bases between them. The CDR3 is CASSPRLYNEQFF. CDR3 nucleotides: TGCGCCAGCAGCCCCCGCCTTTACAATGAGCAGTTCTTC.

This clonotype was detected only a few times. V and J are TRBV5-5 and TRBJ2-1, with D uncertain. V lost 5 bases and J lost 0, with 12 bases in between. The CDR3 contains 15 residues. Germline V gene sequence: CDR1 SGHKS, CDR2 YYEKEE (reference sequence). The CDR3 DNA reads TGTGCCAGCAGAACGCCCGATAGCTCCTACAATGAGCAGTTCTTC. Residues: CASRTPDSSYNEQFF.

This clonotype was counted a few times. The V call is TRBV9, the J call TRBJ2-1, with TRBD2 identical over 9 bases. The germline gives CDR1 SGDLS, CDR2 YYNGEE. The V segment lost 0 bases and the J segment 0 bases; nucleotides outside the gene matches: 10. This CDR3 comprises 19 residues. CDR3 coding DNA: TGTGCCAGCAGCGTAGCTCGGCGGGAGGGCCCCGGCTCCTACAATGAGCAGTTCTTC. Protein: CASSVARREGPGSYNEQFF.

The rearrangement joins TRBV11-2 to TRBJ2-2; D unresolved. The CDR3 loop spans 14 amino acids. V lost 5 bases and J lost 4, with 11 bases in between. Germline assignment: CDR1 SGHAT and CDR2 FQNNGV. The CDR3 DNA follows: TGTGCCAGCAGCCTTGAGCGTGGCACCGGGGAGCTGTTTTTT. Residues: CASSLERGTGELFF.

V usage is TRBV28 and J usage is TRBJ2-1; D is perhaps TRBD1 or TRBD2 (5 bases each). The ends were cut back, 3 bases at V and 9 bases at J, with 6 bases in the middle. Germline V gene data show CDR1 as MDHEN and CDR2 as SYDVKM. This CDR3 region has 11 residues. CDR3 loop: CASSLGTEQFF. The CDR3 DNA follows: TGTGCCAGCAGTTTGGGGACTGAGCAGTTCTTC.

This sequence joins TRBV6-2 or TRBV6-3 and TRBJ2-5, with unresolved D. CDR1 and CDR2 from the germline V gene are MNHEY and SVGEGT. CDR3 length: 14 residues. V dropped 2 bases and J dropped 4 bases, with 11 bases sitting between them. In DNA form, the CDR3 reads TGTGCCAGCAGTTACGTAGTTGTTGGAGAGACCCAGTACTTC. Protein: CASSYVVVGETQYF.

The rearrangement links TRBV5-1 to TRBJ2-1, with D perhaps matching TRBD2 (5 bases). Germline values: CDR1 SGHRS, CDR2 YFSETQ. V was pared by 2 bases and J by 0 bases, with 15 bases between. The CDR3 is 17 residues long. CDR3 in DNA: TGCGCCAGCAGCTTAGGCGCGGCGGGTAGCTCCTACAATGAGCAGTTCTTC. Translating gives CASSLGAAGSSYNEQFF.

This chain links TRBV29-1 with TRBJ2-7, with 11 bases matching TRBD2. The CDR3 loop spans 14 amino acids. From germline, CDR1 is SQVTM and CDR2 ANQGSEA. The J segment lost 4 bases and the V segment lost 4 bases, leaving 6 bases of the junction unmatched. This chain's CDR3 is CSVALAGGSYEQYF. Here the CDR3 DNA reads TGCAGCGTTGCTCTAGCGGGAGGAAGTTACGAGCAGTACTTC.